This T cell receptor beta chain was sequenced in a study of response to subunit inactivated influenza vaccine. Findings and limits, study-wide: Only a handful of new T cells, the authors suggested, are recruited with each seasonal influenza vaccination.

Germline loops: CDR1 KGHSH, CDR2 LQKENI. CDR3 size: 14 residues. V gave up 3 bases and J gave up 1 base, with 9 bases separating them. As regards this clonotype: Its antigen is unidentified.

Each CDR3 protein is one row after TCRdb ran MiXCR on the RT-PCR reads. The sample holds a few hundred thousand distinct CDR3 sequences, 14% seen once. The sample in question was PBMCs from blood, obtained roughly 12 days after vaccination. V and J are TRBV18 and TRBJ2-5; tentatively, D is TRBD1 or TRBD2 (5 bases each). The clonotype was recovered from a man aged 50 or older who received an inactivated influenza vaccine. The CDR3 is CASSPGPSQETQYF. CDR3 sequence (DNA): TGTGCCAGCTCACCGGGACCTTCCCAAGAGACCCAGTACTTC.